These T cell receptor beta chains were read from a single sample in a study of technical replicates of blood from a few donors. Assay: immunoSEQ multiplex PCR; the TCRdb copy retains only in-frame clones and omits some. The repertoire holds some 77,000 clones, with 80% to 90% as singletons. The specimen was PBMCs. The receptors come from a human donor in good health. Some clones in this sample may be carry-over from other donors' samples. Both conserved end residues are part of each CDR3. Fields, in order: V gene, J gene, D gene, clone size, CDR3 length, CDR3 protein, CDR3 DNA. The D gene is left open where the match is weak. Clone sizes are given selectively: once, few, many, or a class where the clone is expanded.

v_gene: TRBV18; j_gene: TRBJ1-3; d_gene: -; abundance: once; len: 15; CDR3aa: CASAQQGPSGNTIYF; CDR3nt: TGTGCCAGCGCGCAGCAGGGGCCCTCTGGAAACACCATATATTTT
v_gene: TRBV19; j_gene: TRBJ1-1; d_gene: -; abundance: -; len: 17; CDR3aa: CASSIVITGTMNTEAFF; CDR3nt: TGTGCCAGTAGTATAGTAATCACAGGGACTATGAACACTGAAGCTTTCTTT
v_gene: TRBV13; j_gene: TRBJ2-7; d_gene: TRBD2; abundance: -; len: 15; CDR3aa: CASSLEGTSGYEQYF; CDR3nt: TGTGCCAGCAGCTTAGAGGGGACTAGCGGATACGAGCAGTACTTC
v_gene: TRBV6-6; j_gene: TRBJ1-1; d_gene: -; abundance: -; len: 14; CDR3aa: CASSYGSSNTEAFF; CDR3nt: TGTGCCAGCAGTTACGGGAGTTCGAACACTGAAGCTTTCTTT
v_gene: TRBV6-1; j_gene: TRBJ1-1; d_gene: TRBD1; abundance: -; len: 15; CDR3aa: CASSSSLQGGTEAFF; CDR3nt: TGTGCCAGCAGTTCTTCCTTACAGGGGGGCACTGAAGCTTTCTTT
v_gene: TRBV7-2; j_gene: TRBJ2-3; d_gene: TRBD2; abundance: -; len: 17; CDR3aa: CASSSRPGLADTDTQYF; CDR3nt: TGTGCCAGCAGCTCCCGACCGGGACTAGCTGACACAGATACGCAGTATTTT
v_gene: TRBV7-2; j_gene: TRBJ2-3; d_gene: TRBD2; abundance: -; len: 15; CDR3aa: CASSSSGRVADTQYF; CDR3nt: TGTGCCAGCAGCTCTAGCGGGAGAGTGGCAGATACGCAGTATTTT
v_gene: TRBV25-1; j_gene: TRBJ2-3; d_gene: TRBD2; abundance: -; len: 14; CDR3aa: CASSERGGWYTQYF; CDR3nt: TGTGCCAGCAGTGAACGGGGAGGGTGGTATACGCAGTATTTT
v_gene: TRBV11-1; j_gene: TRBJ2-1; d_gene: TRBD2; abundance: -; len: 18; CDR3aa: CASSSQEIGTSGYNEQFF; CDR3nt: TGTGCCAGCAGCTCGCAGGAGATCGGGACTAGCGGGTACAATGAGCAGTTCTTC
v_gene: TRBV5-1; j_gene: TRBJ1-6; d_gene: -; abundance: -; len: 13; CDR3aa: CASSSQNNSPLHF; CDR3nt: TGCGCCAGCAGCTCACAGAATAATTCACCCCTCCACTTT
v_gene: TRBV25-1; j_gene: TRBJ2-1; d_gene: TRBD2; abundance: once; len: 18; CDR3aa: CASSESPRASGRANEQFF; CDR3nt: TGTGCCAGCAGTGAATCCCCGCGCGCTAGCGGGAGAGCGAATGAGCAGTTCTTC
v_gene: TRBV7-8; j_gene: TRBJ2-4; d_gene: TRBD2; abundance: -; len: 16; CDR3aa: CASSPGRGSAKNIQYF; CDR3nt: TGTGCCAGCTCCCCGGGGAGGGGTTCGGCCAAAAACATTCAGTACTTC
v_gene: TRBV2; j_gene: TRBJ1-5; d_gene: -; abundance: -; len: 13; CDR3aa: CASSRSGEQPQHF; CDR3nt: TGTGCCAGCAGTCGGAGCGGGGAACAGCCCCAGCATTTT
v_gene: TRBV20-1; j_gene: TRBJ1-1; d_gene: -; abundance: -; len: 10; CDR3aa: CSARRDEAFF; CDR3nt: TGCAGTGCTAGGAGGGATGAAGCTTTCTTT
v_gene: TRBV19; j_gene: TRBJ2-1; d_gene: TRBD2; abundance: -; len: 14; CDR3aa: CATRKLAGGAEQFF; CDR3nt: TGTGCCACCAGGAAACTAGCGGGAGGTGCTGAGCAGTTCTTC
v_gene: TRBV12-5; j_gene: TRBJ1-2; d_gene: -; abundance: -; len: 13; CDR3aa: CASGQNRVFGYTF; CDR3nt: TGTGCTAGTGGTCAGAACAGGGTATTCGGCTACACCTTC
v_gene: TRBV5-4; j_gene: TRBJ2-1; d_gene: TRBD2; abundance: -; len: 15; CDR3aa: CASSLSSGGAYEQFF; CDR3nt: TGTGCCAGCAGCTTGTCGAGCGGGGGGGCCTATGAGCAGTTCTTC
v_gene: TRBV30; j_gene: TRBJ1-2; d_gene: TRBD1; abundance: -; len: 14; CDR3aa: CAWSTGQGAHGYTF; CDR3nt: TGTGCCTGGAGTACTGGACAGGGGGCGCATGGCTACACCTTC
v_gene: TRBV5-1; j_gene: TRBJ2-2; d_gene: TRBD2; abundance: -; len: 18; CDR3aa: CASSPLPSGSPNTGELFF; CDR3nt: TGCGCCAGCAGCCCACTCCCAAGCGGGAGCCCCAACACCGGGGAGCTGTTTTTT
v_gene: TRBV19; j_gene: TRBJ2-3; d_gene: -; abundance: -; len: 12; CDR3aa: CASRLGGQSQYF; CDR3nt: TGTGCCAGTAGGCTCGGGGGACAGTCGCAGTATTTT
v_gene: TRBV11-2; j_gene: TRBJ2-7; d_gene: TRBD2; abundance: -; len: 18; CDR3aa: CASSLYGTSGGVTYEQYF; CDR3nt: TGTGCCAGCAGCTTATACGGGACTAGCGGGGGTGTTACCTACGAGCAGTACTTC
v_gene: TRBV27; j_gene: TRBJ1-1; d_gene: -; abundance: few; len: 13; CDR3aa: CASSQRQYTEAFF; CDR3nt: TGTGCCAGCAGTCAAAGACAGTACACTGAAGCTTTCTTT
v_gene: TRBV9; j_gene: TRBJ1-5; d_gene: TRBD1; abundance: -; len: 13; CDR3aa: CASSGQGNQPQHF; CDR3nt: TGTGCCAGCAGCGGACAGGGAAATCAGCCCCAGCATTTT
v_gene: TRBV2; j_gene: TRBJ2-5; d_gene: -; abundance: once; len: 15; CDR3aa: CASSEGGAGQETQYF; CDR3nt: TGTGCCAGCAGTGAAGGCGGGGCTGGACAAGAGACCCAGTACTTC
v_gene: TRBV15; j_gene: TRBJ2-2; d_gene: TRBD2; abundance: -; len: 16; CDR3aa: CATRPGTRQRGGELFF; CDR3nt: TGTGCCACCAGACCCGGGACTAGACAGAGGGGCGGGGAGCTGTTTTTT
v_gene: TRBV5-8; j_gene: TRBJ2-3; d_gene: TRBD2; abundance: -; len: 16; CDR3aa: CASSLLAGGRADTQYF; CDR3nt: TGTGCCAGCAGCTTATTAGCGGGGGGGCGCGCAGATACGCAGTATTTT
v_gene: TRBV19; j_gene: TRBJ2-2; d_gene: TRBD2; abundance: -; len: 15; CDR3aa: CASSTRDYRPGELFF; CDR3nt: TGTGCCAGTAGTACCCGGGACTACCGCCCCGGGGAGCTGTTTTTT
v_gene: TRBV29-1; j_gene: TRBJ1-1; d_gene: -; abundance: once; len: 14; CDR3aa: CSVVSPSGGTEAFF; CDR3nt: TGCAGCGTCGTTAGCCCCAGCGGAGGCACTGAAGCTTTCTTT
v_gene: TRBV21-1; j_gene: TRBJ1-1; d_gene: -; abundance: -; len: 15; CDR3aa: CASSCQEKGDTEAFF; CDR3nt: TGTGCCAGCAGCTGTCAGGAGAAAGGGGACACTGAAGCTTTCTTT
v_gene: TRBV18; j_gene: TRBJ1-2; d_gene: -; abundance: -; len: 18; CDR3aa: CASSPNRVPISGNYGYTF; CDR3nt: TGTGCCAGCTCACCAAACAGGGTACCAATTTCAGGAAACTATGGCTACACCTTC
v_gene: TRBV14; j_gene: TRBJ2-1; d_gene: -; abundance: -; len: 13; CDR3aa: CDPGLQFSNEQFF; CDR3nt: TGTGACCCGGGACTGCAGTTCTCCAATGAGCAGTTCTTC
v_gene: TRBV5-1; j_gene: TRBJ1-4; d_gene: -; abundance: -; len: 15; CDR3aa: CASSLTGSTNEKLFF; CDR3nt: TGCGCCAGCAGCTTGACAGGGTCAACTAATGAAAAACTGTTTTTT
v_gene: TRBV4-2; j_gene: TRBJ1-4; d_gene: TRBD1; abundance: few; len: 17; CDR3aa: CASSQVLGETTGGKLFF; CDR3nt: TGTGCCAGCAGCCAAGTTCTAGGGGAAACTACAGGGGGAAAACTGTTTTTT
v_gene: TRBV19; j_gene: TRBJ2-1; d_gene: -; abundance: -; len: 15; CDR3aa: CASSASRDWNNEQFF; CDR3nt: TGTGCCAGTAGTGCTAGCCGGGATTGGAACAATGAGCAGTTCTTC
v_gene: TRBV5-5; j_gene: TRBJ1-5; d_gene: -; abundance: few; len: 14; CDR3aa: CASSLVLGNQPQHF; CDR3nt: TGTGCCAGCAGCTTGGTCTTAGGCAATCAGCCCCAGCATTTT
v_gene: TRBV4-3; j_gene: TRBJ1-1; d_gene: -; abundance: -; len: 13; CDR3aa: CASSQRGNTEAFF; CDR3nt: TGCGCCAGCAGCCAACGGGGGAACACTGAAGCTTTCTTT
v_gene: TRBV5-6; j_gene: TRBJ1-6; d_gene: -; abundance: -; len: 15; CDR3aa: CASSLRGSVNSPLHF; CDR3nt: TGTGCCAGCAGCTTGAGGGGGTCGGTTAATTCACCCCTCCACTTT
v_gene: TRBV5-1; j_gene: TRBJ2-3; d_gene: -; abundance: once; len: 14; CDR3aa: CASSLSDSTDTQYF; CDR3nt: TGCGCCAGCAGCTTGTCCGACAGTACAGATACGCAGTATTTT
v_gene: TRBV6-6; j_gene: TRBJ2-4; d_gene: -; abundance: -; len: 14; CDR3aa: CASSWGRASNIQYF; CDR3nt: TGTGCCAGCAGTTGGGGCAGGGCTTCGAACATTCAGTACTTC
v_gene: TRBV27; j_gene: TRBJ2-3; d_gene: TRBD2; abundance: -; len: 16; CDR3aa: CASSFLRGSGTDTQYF; CDR3nt: TGTGCCAGCAGTTTCCTCCGCGGGAGTGGGACAGATACGCAGTATTTT
v_gene: TRBV5-1; j_gene: TRBJ2-7; d_gene: -; abundance: -; len: 14; CDR3aa: CASSPDTVSYEQYF; CDR3nt: TGCGCCAGCAGCCCGGACACCGTCTCCTACGAGCAGTACTTC
v_gene: TRBV4-3; j_gene: TRBJ1-1; d_gene: -; abundance: -; len: 15; CDR3aa: CASSQAGGMNTEAFF; CDR3nt: TGCGCCAGCAGCCAAGCGGGGGGAATGAACACTGAAGCTTTCTTT
v_gene: TRBV6-1; j_gene: TRBJ2-2; d_gene: TRBD1; abundance: -; len: 16; CDR3aa: CASSELQGAGTGELFF; CDR3nt: TGTGCCAGCAGTGAACTACAGGGGGCGGGTACCGGGGAGCTGTTTTTT
v_gene: TRBV18; j_gene: TRBJ2-7; d_gene: -; abundance: once; len: 14; CDR3aa: CASSPGTRDYEQYF; CDR3nt: TGTGCCAGCTCACCCGGGACACGGGACTACGAGCAGTACTTC
v_gene: TRBV6-5; j_gene: TRBJ1-5; d_gene: TRBD1; abundance: -; len: 14; CDR3aa: CASSYSKGAQPQHF; CDR3nt: TGTGCCAGCAGTTACTCAAAGGGGGCTCAGCCCCAGCATTTT
v_gene: TRBV7-6; j_gene: TRBJ2-1; d_gene: TRBD2; abundance: -; len: 17; CDR3aa: CASSLWASGGAGNEQFF; CDR3nt: TGTGCCAGCAGCTTATGGGCTAGCGGGGGGGCAGGTAATGAGCAGTTCTTC
v_gene: TRBV7-9; j_gene: TRBJ2-2; d_gene: -; abundance: -; len: 16; CDR3aa: CASSFRTLVNTGELFF; CDR3nt: TGTGCCAGCAGCTTCAGGACTTTGGTTAACACCGGGGAGCTGTTTTTT
v_gene: TRBV19; j_gene: TRBJ1-1; d_gene: -; abundance: -; len: 17; CDR3aa: CASSIAFKGRMDTEAFF; CDR3nt: TGTGCCAGTAGTATAGCCTTCAAGGGGCGGATGGACACTGAAGCTTTCTTT
v_gene: TRBV19; j_gene: TRBJ1-1; d_gene: TRBD1; abundance: -; len: 12; CDR3aa: CALRGQGAEAFF; CDR3nt: TGTGCCCTCAGGGGACAGGGGGCTGAAGCTTTCTTT
v_gene: TRBV30; j_gene: TRBJ2-7; d_gene: TRBD1; abundance: -; len: 13; CDR3aa: CAWSVQGGNEQYF; CDR3nt: TGTGCCTGGAGTGTACAGGGGGGAAACGAGCAGTACTTC
v_gene: TRBV13; j_gene: TRBJ2-4; d_gene: TRBD1; abundance: -; len: 18; CDR3aa: CASSSELDRAGAKNIQYF; CDR3nt: TGTGCCAGCAGCTCCGAATTGGACAGGGCGGGTGCCAAAAACATTCAGTACTTC
v_gene: TRBV6-4; j_gene: TRBJ2-1; d_gene: TRBD2; abundance: -; len: 16; CDR3aa: CASSVTSGGGLVEQFF; CDR3nt: TGTGCCAGCAGTGTCACTAGCGGGGGAGGTTTGGTTGAGCAGTTCTTC
v_gene: TRBV7-2; j_gene: TRBJ2-1; d_gene: -; abundance: -; len: 15; CDR3aa: CASSGTSRSYNEQFF; CDR3nt: TGTGCCAGCAGCGGGACTTCTCGGTCCTACAATGAGCAGTTCTTC
v_gene: TRBV5-1; j_gene: TRBJ2-7; d_gene: -; abundance: -; len: 13; CDR3aa: CASSFLEAYEQYF; CDR3nt: TGCGCCAGCAGCTTCCTGGAGGCCTACGAGCAGTACTTC